The present T cell receptor beta chain was sequenced within a study of blood T cell repertoires in COVID-19 (dated by TCRdb to 2020 to 2022). Some background on the complete study: Collaborator samples came from the United States, Italy and Spain and covered acute and convalescent phases of COVID-19. The dataset comprised deeply sampled blood TCRbeta repertoires from subjects exposed to, actively infected with, or recovered from COVID-19. The samples were drawn from two sources: the first 160 participants of the ongoing ImmuneRACE study, and 1,254 subjects contributed by 6 global collaborators. Where HLA class I and class II types were available, the types were taken from metadata supplied by the sample provider, not from assay-based typing. A freely available public database, intended as a resource for researchers studying the immune response to SARS-CoV-2, is where the repertoires were released. The sample metadata nearly always contained a de-identified subject ID, COVID-19 status, age in years and sex. The prospective study material was composed of cDNA or gDNA derived from T cells, B-cell-depleted T cells, or PBMCs. General findings and caveats noted by the study authors: Clinical and demographic metadata were provided uncurated, with the amount varying by source and participant.

TCRbeta CDR3 regions were amplified from genomic DNA by means of the immunoSEQ Assay, a bias-controlled multiplex PCR. As for the authors' bioinformatics: Nucleated cell counts per sample were estimated from amplification of reference gene primers within the assay. To quantify the absolute abundance of each unique TCRbeta CDR3 rearrangement, sequence reads were collapsed and filtered. For each sample, productive Simpson clonality was calculated as the square root of Simpson's diversity index across productive rearrangements. The clones in this table, taken by TCRdb from immuneACCESS, are in-frame only. Not every clone is retained; where verified, under half of the shortfall comes from an unresolved V gene, and the cause of the rest is unknown. V and J calls and clone size are as listed in that table; D and trimming were resolved from the DNA. The sample has about 140,000 clones on record, 85% to 90% of them singletons. The leading ten clones occupy more than 3.5% of the sample.

Remarks on this clone: No antigen is known for it. No base-level quality is on record; no much larger clone is a single base apart.

Whole blood was collected in K2EDTA tubes by collaborating institutions according to the institutions' own protocols. For TCRbeta analysis, collaborators shipped samples as frozen whole blood, isolated PBMCs, or DNA extracted from either of those sample types. The germline V gene (reference sequence) provides CDR1 GTSNPN and CDR2 SVGIG. The CDR3 covers 13 residues, taking in both the cysteine and the phenylalanine. Left in the record is the CDR3 DNA by itself, 39 bases read in frame from the first base. Trimmed from V: 3 bases; trimmed from J: 3 bases; junction bases lacking a gene match: 2. The sample was peripheral blood. The origin of this receptor is a woman in her 40s with acute or convalescent COVID-19. This sequence uses TRBV30 and TRBJ1-3; TRBD1 agrees with 7 junctional bases. At the DNA level, the sequence is TGTGCCTGGAGACAGGGGAATGGAAACACCATATATTTT. This translates into CAWRQGNGNTIYF. The CDR3, completed at both ends by the reference TRBV30 and TRBJ1-3 genes, gives the full variable domain SQTIHQWPATLVQPVGSPLSLECTVEGTSNPNLYWYRQAAGRGLQLLFYSVGIGQISSEVPQNLSASRPQDRQFILSSKKLLLSDSGFYLCAWRQGNGNTIYFGEGSWLTVV.